The 30 T cell receptor beta chains reported below all come from one sample, sequenced in a study of cytomegalovirus exposure and HLA in healthy donors. The primer mix had 60 Vbeta and 13 Jbeta primers. Method: immunoSEQ multiplex PCR; TCRdb's copy keeps in-frame clones and lacks some. Here the sample spans under 200,000 clones, approximately 85% being singletons. The sequenced sample consisted of PBMCs. The receptors derive from a woman aged 45-59 years in good health and CMV-seronegative.

J is TRBJ2-5 and V is TRBV7-9; D is perhaps TRBD2 (5 bases). The germline V and J ends were trimmed by 1 base and 2 bases, with 8 bases remaining between them. Per germline, CDR1 SEHNR and CDR2 FQNEAQ (reference sequence). This CDR3 spans 14 amino acids. This chain's CDR3 is CASSLGRGQETQYF. The CDR3 DNA reads TGTGCCAGCAGCTTAGGTCGGGGACAAGAGACCCAGTACTTC.

With regard to this clone: Compared with germline, one end of the junction differs, possibly owing to a read error. The J gene is TRBJ1-1, the V gene TRBV19; D may be TRBD1 (6 bases). CDR1 and CDR2 (germline): LNHDA, SQIVND (reference sequence). This CDR3 has 16 residues. The CDR3 sequence is CACSTLYGGLNTEAFF. Written as DNA, the CDR3 is TGTGCCTGTAGTACCTTGTATGGGGGCCTAAACACTGAAGCTTTCTTT.

This clone appeared a single time. V is TRBV4-1 and J is TRBJ1-5; D possibly corresponds to TRBD1 (5 bases). Trimming took off 1 base at V and 5 bases at J, with 15 bases between the two ends. Germline V gene data show CDR1 as MGHRA and CDR2 as YSYEKL. The CDR3 consists of 16 residues. In DNA form, the CDR3 reads TGCGCCAGCAGCCAAGTGAAAGGGGCGGTTGATCAGCCCCAGCATTTT. This sequence encodes CASSQVKGAVDQPQHF.

The chain is built from TRBV27 and TRBJ2-7; TRBD2 might be the D (5 bases). The CDR3 covers 15 residues. The V gene lost 3 bases and the J gene lost 0 bases, with 12 bases spanning the gap. Germline V gives CDR1 MNHEY, CDR2 SMNVEV (reference sequence). Here the CDR3 reads CASSFLGDLSYEQYF. The CDR3 coding sequence is TGTGCCAGCAGTTTTCTGGGAGACCTCTCCTACGAGCAGTACTTC.

V gene TRBV28 combines with J gene TRBJ2-7, with 7 bases matching TRBD2. This CDR3 has 13 residues. V gave up 10 bases and J gave up 9 bases; unmatched junction bases: 15. Germline CDR1 reads MDHEN; CDR2 reads SYDVKM. In DNA form, the CDR3 reads TGTGCCACCAGACTAGGGACTATTCTAGGGCAGTACTTC. This codes for CATRLGTILGQYF.

This chain uses TRBV27 with TRBJ2-2, with D possibly matching TRBD2 (6 bases). V was shortened by 6 bases and J by 7 bases, with 15 bases between the two germline ends. The CDR3 has 14 amino acids. Germline V gene lookup returns CDR1 MNHEY and CDR2 SMNVEV (reference sequence). DNA of the CDR3: TGTGCCAGCAGGGAAGACCTAGCGCACGGGGAGCTGTTTTTT. This translates into CASREDLAHGELFF.

CDR3 residues: CASVVFSGNTIYF. CDR3 in DNA: TGTGCCAGCGTCGTGTTTTCTGGAAACACCATATATTTT. The rearrangement uses TRBV6-1 and TRBJ1-3; no definite D call. Trimming stripped 8 bases from V and 1 base from J, with 9 bases between. The germline V gene has CDR1 MNHNS and CDR2 SASEGT. This CDR3 contains 13 residues.

The chain carries TRBV10-1 and TRBJ2-5; 7 bases align to TRBD1. The CDR3 totals 15 residues. V shed 2 bases and J 5 bases; nucleotides not matched to a gene: 8. Germline V gene sequence: CDR1 WNHNN, CDR2 SYGVQD (reference sequence). This CDR3 reads CASSESPGGGETQYF. The CDR3 DNA follows: TGCGCCAGCAGTGAGAGCCCAGGGGGTGGGGAGACCCAGTACTTC.

The V call is TRBV19, the J call TRBJ1-3; D unresolved. V shed 3 bases and J shed 0 bases, with 12 bases lying between them. Germline CDR1 reads LNHDA; CDR2 reads SQIVND (reference sequence). This CDR3 comprises 16 residues. For the CDR3, the DNA is TGTGCCAGTAGTATGGTTCCGTCTAGCTCTGGAAACACCATATATTTT. This translates into CASSMVPSSSGNTIYF.

The rearrangement joins TRBV11-2 to TRBJ2-7; the match to TRBD1 covers 8 bases. Germline CDR1 SGHAT, CDR2 FQNNGV. The CDR3 sequence is 16 residues long. After removal of 1 base from V and 0 bases from J, the junction contained 5 bases not matched to a gene. CDR3 sequence: CASSLAPGQASYEQYF. As DNA, the CDR3 is TGTGCCAGCAGCTTAGCCCCGGGACAGGCCTCCTACGAGCAGTACTTC.

This sequence joins TRBV2 and TRBJ1-6; D unclear. The germline gives CDR1 SNHLY, CDR2 FYNNEI. V lost 4 bases to trimming and J lost 2 bases, with 15 bases between them. CDR3 length: 17 residues. The CDR3 loop is CASSGGVGYPYNSPLHF. The CDR3 nucleotides are TGTGCCAGCAGTGGCGGGGTCGGATATCCCTATAATTCACCCCTCCACTTT.

The gene calls are TRBV29-1 and TRBJ1-2, with 8 bases lining up with TRBD1. CDR1 and CDR2 (germline): SQVTM, ANQGSEA. V was pared by 4 bases and J by 7 bases, with 5 bases of the junction left unmatched. CDR3 length equals 12 residues. DNA for the CDR3: TGCAGCGTTGGCCAGGGGGCGGGTGGCTACACCTTC. Translating gives CSVGQGAGGYTF. Based on the CDR3 plus reference TRBV29-1 and TRBJ1-2, the full variable domain is SAVISQKPSRDICQRGTSLTIQCQVDSQVTMMFWYRQQPGQSLTLIATANQGSEATYESGFVIDKFPISRPNLTFSTLTVSNMSPEDSSIYLCSVGQGAGGYTFGSGTRLTVV.

The chain joins TRBV4-1 to TRBJ1-2, with D tentatively TRBD1 (5 bases). The CDR3 runs to 15 residues. Trimming took off 4 bases at V and 1 base at J, with 13 bases between the two ends. Germline CDR1 MGHRA, CDR2 YSYEKL. The CDR3, as DNA: TGCGCCAGCAGCCTTATGGGGGGGAATAACTATGGCTACACCTTC. Amino acids: CASSLMGGNNYGYTF.

The chain couples TRBV28 to TRBJ1-5; D might be TRBD1 (6 bases). With 6 bases removed from V and 1 base from J, the gap between germline ends came to 16 bases. This CDR3 comprises 16 residues. The germline CDR1 and CDR2 sequences are MDHEN and SYDVKM. Here the CDR3 reads CASRSPGRGSNQPQHF. CDR3 nucleotides: TGTGCCAGCAGGTCTCCGGGCAGGGGAAGCAATCAGCCCCAGCATTTT.

To note about this clone: Within the sample, other DNA sequences also encode this same CDR3. The chain uses TRBV9 and TRBJ2-3; tentative D call: TRBD2 (6 bases). Germline CDR1 is SGDLS and CDR2 is YYNGEE. This CDR3 region has 19 residues. Trimming took off 0 bases at V and 7 bases at J, with 27 bases between the two ends. CDR3 region: CASSVGRRRDSSPMNTQYF. CDR3 nucleotides: TGTGCCAGCAGCGTAGGCAGAAGAAGGGACTCCAGTCCGATGAATACGCAGTATTTT.

The rearrangement uses TRBV30 and TRBJ1-5; 7 bases agree with TRBD1. This CDR3 comprises 13 residues. The ends lost 3 bases at V and 5 bases at J; junction bases unmatched: 4. The germline V gene encodes CDR1 GTSNPN and CDR2 SVGIG (reference sequence). This CDR3 reads CAWRTQGDQPQHF. In nucleotides, the CDR3 is TGTGCCTGGAGGACCCAGGGGGATCAGCCCCAGCATTTT.

Of note for this clone: Compared with germline, one end of the junction differs, possibly owing to a read error. This chain links TRBV7-9 with TRBJ1-2, with D tentatively TRBD1 (6 bases). This CDR3 has 15 residues. Germline CDR1 is SEHNR and CDR2 is FQNEAQ (reference sequence). This CDR3 is CSSSYYREINYGYTF. Written as DNA, the CDR3 is TGTTCCAGCAGCTACTACAGGGAAATCAACTATGGCTACACCTTC.

V and J are TRBV18 and TRBJ2-3, with 10 bases matching TRBD1. Per germline, CDR1 KGHSH and CDR2 LQKENI. The ends lost 3 bases at V and 6 bases at J; junction bases unmatched: 21. The CDR3 totals 20 residues. The DNA for the CDR3 is TGTGCCAGCTCACCTCCGGGGACAGGGGCGGCTAGCGAGCTACTGGATACGCAGTATTTT. Protein: CASSPPGTGAASELLDTQYF.

CDR3 nucleotide sequence: TGTGCCAGCAGTCAGAGGGCGGGCGAGCAGTACTTC. Amino acid sequence: CASSQRAGEQYF. The V call is TRBV13, the J call TRBJ2-7, with a possible D match to TRBD2 (5 bases). The CDR3 totals 12 residues. The V gene's germline CDR1 is PRHDT and CDR2 FYEKMQ (reference sequence). V was clipped by 6 bases and J by 6 bases, with 12 bases between them.

V usage is TRBV9 and J usage is TRBJ2-7, with a possible D match to TRBD1 (6 bases). The germline gives CDR1 SGDLS, CDR2 YYNGEE. The CDR3 is 16 residues long. V was pared by 1 base and J by 0 bases, with 14 bases between. In DNA, the CDR3 is TGTGCCAGCAGCGTACTTCCGACAGGCCTCTCCTACGAGCAGTACTTC. Encoded protein: CASSVLPTGLSYEQYF.

The rearrangement uses TRBV7-8 and TRBJ2-3; D not certain. The germline V and J ends were trimmed by 5 bases and 4 bases, with 10 bases remaining between them. The CDR3 is 13 amino acids. Germline CDR1 and CDR2: SGHVS and FQNEAQ. The CDR3 protein is CASSPSLSDTQYF. In DNA, the CDR3 is TGTGCCAGCAGCCCGTCGTTATCAGATACGCAGTATTTT.

The chain employs TRBV5-5 and TRBJ2-1; D is ambiguous. From germline, CDR1 is SGHKS and CDR2 YYEKEE (reference sequence). This CDR3 comprises 16 residues. V lost 2 bases to trimming and J lost 0 bases, with 12 bases between them. CDR3 nucleotides: TGTGCCAGCAGCTTTTCCCCGTCAGTCTCCTACAATGAGCAGTTCTTC. Amino acid sequence: CASSFSPSVSYNEQFF.

The chain has TRBV2 and TRBJ2-4; tentative D call: TRBD2 (6 bases). Trimming left V 6 bases short and J 6 bases short, with 15 bases between. The CDR3 has 14 residues. CDR1 and CDR2 from the germline V gene are SNHLY and FYNNEI. This CDR3 is CASSLTGTLNIQYF. In DNA, the CDR3 is TGTGCCAGCAGCTTGACCGGGACTTTAAACATTCAGTACTTC.

The chain is built from TRBV9 and TRBJ2-3; D may be TRBD2 (6 bases). The CDR3 totals 17 residues. CDR1 and CDR2 from the germline V gene are SGDLS and YYNGEE. V was shortened by 0 bases and J by 2 bases, with 16 bases between the two germline ends. CDR3: CASSVGTGVRYTDTQYF. The DNA for the CDR3 is TGTGCCAGCAGCGTAGGGACGGGAGTGAGGTACACAGATACGCAGTATTTT.

The rearrangement links TRBV7-9 to TRBJ1-3; maybe TRBD1 (6 bases). The CDR3 length is 12 residues. CDR1 and CDR2 from the germline V gene are SEHNR and FQNEAQ (reference sequence). The V end lost 2 bases, the J end lost 10 bases, and 9 bases lay between the germline ends. CDR3 coding DNA: TGTGCCAGCAGCTTAACGGGACAAACCATATATTTT. Its translation: CASSLTGQTIYF.

This clone was seen only once. J is TRBJ2-7 and V is TRBV30; D gene ambiguous. The V end was cut by 3 bases, the J end by 3 bases, with 6 bases between. There are 11 residues in the CDR3. Germline loops: CDR1 GTSNPN, CDR2 SVGIG (reference sequence). The CDR3 DNA is TGTGCCTGGAGAGCCGTCTACGAGCAGTACTTC. Translation: CAWRAVYEQYF.

The J gene is TRBJ1-4, the V gene TRBV19, with TRBD1 identical over 7 bases. Unmatched junction bases numbered 18, after V lost 6 bases and J lost 2 bases. The CDR3 runs to 19 residues. The germline CDR1 and CDR2 sequences are LNHDA and SQIVND (reference sequence). CDR3 DNA: TGTGCCAGTAGAGCAGAGGGACAGCTCGCATGGGGGACTAATGAAAAACTGTTTTTT. Translated: CASRAEGQLAWGTNEKLFF.

The chain carries TRBV27 and TRBJ2-7; D might be TRBD2 (5 bases). Germline values: CDR1 MNHEY, CDR2 SMNVEV (reference sequence). V dropped 5 bases and J dropped 3 bases, with 17 bases sitting between them. CDR3 length: 15 residues. CDR3 DNA: TGTGCCAGCAGTATTACTAGGTATGCTAGCTACGAGCAGTACTTC. Protein product: CASSITRYASYEQYF.

The chain joins TRBV6-4 to TRBJ2-1; 7 nucleotides align to TRBD2. V shed 4 bases, J shed 4 bases, and the junction held 4 bases outside the gene matches. CDR3 size: 14 residues. The germline V gene encodes CDR1 MRHNA and CDR2 SNTAGT. The CDR3 DNA sequence: TGTGCCAGCAGTGCTGGACTAGATTACAATGAGCAGTTCTTC. Its translation: CASSAGLDYNEQFF.

This clone was detected a few times. The V call is TRBV21-1, the J call TRBJ2-1; the tabulated D call, TRBD2, remains unverified against the DNA. TRBV21-1 is a pseudogene. The CDR3 extends over 19 amino acids. The CDR3 reads CASSKESTLAGFRRDMQFF. The CDR3 DNA is TGTGCCAGCAGCAAAGAGAGTACGCTAGCGGGATTCCGGCGAGACATGCAGTTCTTC.